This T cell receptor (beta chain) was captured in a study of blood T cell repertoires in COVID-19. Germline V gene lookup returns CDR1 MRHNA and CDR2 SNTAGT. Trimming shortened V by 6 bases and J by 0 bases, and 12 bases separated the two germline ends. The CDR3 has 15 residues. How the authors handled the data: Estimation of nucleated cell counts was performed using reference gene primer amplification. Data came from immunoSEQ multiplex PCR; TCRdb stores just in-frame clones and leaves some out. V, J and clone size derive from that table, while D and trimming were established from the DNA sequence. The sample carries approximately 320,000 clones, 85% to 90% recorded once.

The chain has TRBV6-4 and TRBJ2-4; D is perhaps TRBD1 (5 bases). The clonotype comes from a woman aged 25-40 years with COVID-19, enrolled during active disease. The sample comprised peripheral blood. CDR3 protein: CASRTDSIAKNIQYF. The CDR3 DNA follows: TGTGCCAGCAGGACCGACAGTATAGCCAAAAACATTCAGTACTTC.